Listed below are T cell receptor beta chains from one sample, sequenced in a study of cytomegalovirus exposure and HLA in healthy donors. Data came from immunoSEQ multiplex PCR; TCRdb stores just in-frame clones and leaves some out. Of 150,000 to 200,000 clones listed, roughly 88% are singletons. Sequencing was performed on PBMCs. These receptors were collected from a man between 18 and 29 years old in good health and CMV-seropositive. CDR3s include the opening cysteine and the closing phenylalanine or tryptophan. The D gene is left open where the match is weak. The size of a clone is reported for some rows only, either as once, few or many, or as a class for expanded clones.

J: TRBJ2-1; length: 15; size: .; V: TRBV2; D: TRBD2; CDR3: CASSEAGGFYNEQFF; DNA: TGTGCCAGCAGTGAGGCGGGGGGGTTCTACAATGAGCAGTTCTTC
J: TRBJ2-2; length: 13; size: few; V: TRBV11-2; D: .; CDR3: CASSLGLAGELFF; DNA: TGTGCCAGCAGCTTAGGACTAGCCGGGGAGCTGTTTTTT
J: TRBJ1-5; length: 15; size: .; V: TRBV7-6; D: .; CDR3: CASSLEQGKNQPQHF; DNA: TGTGCCAGCAGCTTAGAACAGGGAAAAAATCAGCCCCAGCATTTT
J: TRBJ2-3; length: 16; size: .; V: TRBV7-6; D: .; CDR3: CASSRAAGVSTDTQYF; DNA: TGTGCCAGCAGCCGAGCAGCAGGGGTTAGCACAGATACGCAGTATTTT
J: TRBJ1-1; length: 11; size: .; V: TRBV6-1; D: .; CDR3: CASSGVTQAFF; DNA: TGTGCCAGCAGTGGCGTCACTCAAGCTTTCTTT
J: TRBJ2-1; length: 14; size: once; V: TRBV7-2; D: TRBD2; CDR3: CASSLIRGGSPQFF; DNA: TGTGCCAGCAGCTTAATCCGCGGGGGTTCGCCTCAGTTCTTC
J: TRBJ1-4; length: 14; size: .; V: TRBV2; D: TRBD1; CDR3: CASRVGQGNEKLFF; DNA: TGTGCCAGCAGAGTGGGACAGGGAAATGAAAAACTGTTTTTT
J: TRBJ1-1; length: 16; size: .; V: TRBV5-1; D: .; CDR3: CASSLGEGSANTEAFF; DNA: TGCGCCAGCAGCTTGGGCGAGGGTTCGGCGAACACTGAAGCTTTCTTT
J: TRBJ1-2; length: 12; size: .; V: TRBV9; D: .; CDR3: CASSVGNYGYTF; DNA: TGTGCCAGCAGCGTGGGCAACTATGGCTACACCTTC
J: TRBJ2-7; length: 14; size: .; V: TRBV15; D: TRBD2; CDR3: CATKGGGPTYEQYF; DNA: TGTGCCACCAAAGGCGGGGGACCCACCTACGAGCAGTACTTC
J: TRBJ1-5; length: 14; size: .; V: TRBV6-6; D: .; CDR3: CASSYIAGTQPQHF; DNA: TGTGCCAGCAGTTACATAGCGGGGACTCAGCCCCAGCATTTT
J: TRBJ2-2; length: 16; size: .; V: TRBV7-2; D: TRBD1; CDR3: CASSLRGQGSGGELFF; DNA: TGTGCCAGCAGCTTAAGGGGACAGGGGTCTGGCGGGGAGCTGTTTTTT
J: TRBJ1-1; length: 16; size: .; V: TRBV7-9; D: TRBD1; CDR3: CASSLDLGGQDTEAFF; DNA: TGTGCCAGCAGCTTAGATTTAGGGGGCCAGGACACTGAAGCTTTCTTT
J: TRBJ1-5; length: 15; size: .; V: TRBV27; D: .; CDR3: CASRAGVGSNQPQHF; DNA: TGTGCCAGCAGGGCCGGAGTTGGGAGCAATCAGCCCCAGCATTTT